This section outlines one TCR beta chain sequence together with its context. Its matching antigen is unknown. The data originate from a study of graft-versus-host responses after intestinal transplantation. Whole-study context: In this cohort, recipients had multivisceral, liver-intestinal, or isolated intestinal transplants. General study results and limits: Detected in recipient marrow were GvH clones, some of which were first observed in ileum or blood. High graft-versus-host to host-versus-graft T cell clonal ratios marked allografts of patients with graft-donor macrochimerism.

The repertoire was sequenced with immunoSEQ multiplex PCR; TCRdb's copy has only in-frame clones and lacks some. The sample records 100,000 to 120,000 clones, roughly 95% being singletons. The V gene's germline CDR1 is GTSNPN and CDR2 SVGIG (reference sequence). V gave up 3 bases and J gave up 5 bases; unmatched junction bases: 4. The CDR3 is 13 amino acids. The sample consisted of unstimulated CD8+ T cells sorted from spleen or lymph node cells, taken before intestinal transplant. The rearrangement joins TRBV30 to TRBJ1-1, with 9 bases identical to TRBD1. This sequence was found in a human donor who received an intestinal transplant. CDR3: CAWRGTGLTEAFF. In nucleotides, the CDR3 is TGTGCCTGGAGGGGGACAGGGCTAACTGAAGCTTTCTTT.